A selection of T cell receptor beta chains follows, all from one sample in a study of cytomegalovirus exposure and HLA in healthy donors. Profiling relied on immunoSEQ multiplex PCR, and the TCRdb table lists in-frame clones only, not all of them. The data contain 98,000 or so clones, about four fifths of them singletons. The material sequenced was PBMCs. These receptors all stem from a human donor in good health. The CDR3 runs from the conserved cysteine through the conserved F or W. Each record gives: J gene, clone size, V gene, D gene, CDR3 protein, CDR3 DNA. The D gene is left open where the match is weak. The size entry is marked missing in some rows and otherwise reads once, few, many or a size class.

j_call: TRBJ2-1
clone_size: NA
v_call: TRBV6-6
d_call: NA
cdr3_aa: CASGQPKEQFF
cdr3_nt: TGTGCCAGCGGCCAACCCAAGGAGCAGTTCTTC

j_call: TRBJ1-4
clone_size: NA
v_call: TRBV2
d_call: TRBD1
cdr3_aa: CASKFEDRVGGELFF
cdr3_nt: TGTGCCTCCAAGTTCGAGGACAGGGTAGGAGGAGAACTGTTTTTT

j_call: TRBJ1-1
clone_size: NA
v_call: TRBV4-3
d_call: NA
cdr3_aa: CASSLNRERPEAFF
cdr3_nt: TGCGCCAGCAGCCTGAACAGGGAAAGGCCTGAAGCTTTCTTT

j_call: TRBJ2-7
clone_size: NA
v_call: TRBV27
d_call: NA
cdr3_aa: CASGPAGLYEQYF
cdr3_nt: TGTGCCAGCGGCCCCGCGGGGCTCTACGAGCAGTACTTC

j_call: TRBJ1-2
clone_size: NA
v_call: TRBV6-1
d_call: NA
cdr3_aa: CASSETARVGYGYTF
cdr3_nt: TGTGCCAGCAGTGAAACAGCCAGGGTTGGCTATGGCTACACCTTC

j_call: TRBJ1-4
clone_size: NA
v_call: TRBV5-6
d_call: NA
cdr3_aa: CASSDQTAGDEKLFF
cdr3_nt: TGTGCCAGCTCCGATCAGACGGCGGGGGATGAAAAACTGTTTTTT

j_call: TRBJ2-3
clone_size: NA
v_call: TRBV6-5
d_call: TRBD2
cdr3_aa: CASSSGLAETDTQYF
cdr3_nt: TGTGCCAGCAGTTCCGGACTAGCGGAGACAGATACGCAGTATTTT

j_call: TRBJ2-7
clone_size: NA
v_call: TRBV14
d_call: TRBD2
cdr3_aa: CASSLSAGGPIEQYF
cdr3_nt: TGTGCCAGCAGCCTAAGCGCGGGGGGGCCCATCGAGCAGTACTTC

j_call: TRBJ2-1
clone_size: NA
v_call: TRBV2
d_call: TRBD2
cdr3_aa: CASRRGLAGYNEQFF
cdr3_nt: TGTGCCAGCAGACGGGGACTAGCGGGGTACAATGAGCAGTTCTTC

j_call: TRBJ1-3
clone_size: few
v_call: TRBV5-6
d_call: NA
cdr3_aa: CASSLKAPGNTIYF
cdr3_nt: TGTGCCAGCAGCTTGAAAGCTCCCGGAAACACCATATATTTT

j_call: TRBJ2-7
clone_size: few
v_call: TRBV18
d_call: NA
cdr3_aa: CASSPDSSYEQYF
cdr3_nt: TGTGCCAGCTCACCAGACAGCTCCTACGAGCAGTACTTC

j_call: TRBJ2-3
clone_size: NA
v_call: TRBV19
d_call: TRBD2
cdr3_aa: CASSMLAGPPGTDTQYF
cdr3_nt: TGTGCCAGTAGTATGTTAGCGGGGCCCCCGGGCACAGATACGCAGTATTTT

j_call: TRBJ1-5
clone_size: NA
v_call: TRBV27
d_call: NA
cdr3_aa: CASSLLGAQPQHF
cdr3_nt: TGTGCCAGCAGTTTATTAGGGGCTCAGCCCCAGCATTTT

j_call: TRBJ1-4
clone_size: few
v_call: TRBV27
d_call: TRBD1
cdr3_aa: CASRFGQGRNEKLFF
cdr3_nt: TGTGCCAGCAGATTCGGACAGGGCCGAAATGAAAAACTGTTTTTT

j_call: TRBJ2-3
clone_size: NA
v_call: TRBV5-1
d_call: NA
cdr3_aa: CASSPLESGGTDTQYF
cdr3_nt: TGCGCCAGCAGCCCACTCGAGTCGGGGGGCACAGATACGCAGTATTTT

j_call: TRBJ1-3
clone_size: NA
v_call: TRBV4-2
d_call: NA
cdr3_aa: CASSQELDSTIYF
cdr3_nt: TGTGCCAGCAGCCAAGAACTGGACAGCACCATATATTTT

j_call: TRBJ2-1
clone_size: NA
v_call: TRBV27
d_call: NA
cdr3_aa: CASSDRFNEQFF
cdr3_nt: TGTGCCAGCAGCGACAGGTTCAATGAGCAGTTCTTC

j_call: TRBJ2-5
clone_size: NA
v_call: TRBV6-1
d_call: NA
cdr3_aa: CASTRGISGETQYF
cdr3_nt: TGTGCCAGCACCCGAGGGATCAGCGGAGAGACCCAGTACTTC

j_call: TRBJ1-1
clone_size: NA
v_call: TRBV5-1
d_call: NA
cdr3_aa: CASSLYFDTEAFF
cdr3_nt: TGCGCCAGCAGCTTGTATTTTGACACTGAAGCTTTCTTT

j_call: TRBJ1-1
clone_size: NA
v_call: TRBV4-3
d_call: NA
cdr3_aa: CASSPRGGITEAFF
cdr3_nt: TGCGCCAGCAGCCCTCGGGGGGGGATAACTGAAGCTTTCTTT

j_call: TRBJ1-1
clone_size: once
v_call: TRBV6-1
d_call: NA
cdr3_aa: CASSVRLRGMGKDTEAFF
cdr3_nt: TGTGCCAGCAGTGTCCGCTTACGGGGGATGGGAAAGGACACTGAAGCTTTCTTT

j_call: TRBJ2-7
clone_size: once
v_call: TRBV19
d_call: NA
cdr3_aa: CASSIGGQFREQYF
cdr3_nt: TGTGCCAGTAGTATAGGCGGACAGTTCCGCGAGCAGTACTTC

j_call: TRBJ2-7
clone_size: NA
v_call: TRBV7-2
d_call: TRBD2
cdr3_aa: CASSLAGGPNYEQYF
cdr3_nt: TGTGCCAGCAGCTTAGCGGGAGGGCCCAACTACGAGCAGTACTTC

j_call: TRBJ2-7
clone_size: NA
v_call: TRBV9
d_call: NA
cdr3_aa: CASSVAARDYEQYF
cdr3_nt: TGTGCCAGCAGCGTAGCGGCCAGGGACTACGAGCAGTACTTC

j_call: TRBJ2-7
clone_size: NA
v_call: TRBV18
d_call: NA
cdr3_aa: CASNPAKTPKHYEQYF
cdr3_nt: TGTGCCAGCAACCCCGCTAAGACTCCCAAGCACTACGAGCAGTACTTC

j_call: TRBJ2-3
clone_size: NA
v_call: TRBV7-9
d_call: TRBD1
cdr3_aa: CASWRQGMGDTQYF
cdr3_nt: TGTGCCAGCTGGAGACAGGGGATGGGAGATACGCAGTATTTT

j_call: TRBJ2-2
clone_size: NA
v_call: TRBV11-2
d_call: NA
cdr3_aa: CASSLVGGAGTGELFF
cdr3_nt: TGTGCCAGCAGCTTAGTTGGAGGGGCCGGCACCGGGGAGCTGTTTTTT

j_call: TRBJ2-7
clone_size: NA
v_call: TRBV11-2
d_call: NA
cdr3_aa: CASSRTESYEQYF
cdr3_nt: TGTGCCAGCAGCAGAACAGAGTCCTACGAGCAGTACTTC

j_call: TRBJ1-4
clone_size: NA
v_call: TRBV7-6
d_call: NA
cdr3_aa: CASSPWTVTNEKLFF
cdr3_nt: TGTGCCAGCAGCCCGTGGACAGTCACTAATGAAAAACTGTTTTTT

j_call: TRBJ2-3
clone_size: NA
v_call: TRBV5-6
d_call: TRBD2
cdr3_aa: CASSLVASGGTDTQYF
cdr3_nt: TGTGCCAGCAGCTTGGTGGCTAGCGGGGGCACAGATACGCAGTATTTT

j_call: TRBJ1-6
clone_size: NA
v_call: TRBV19
d_call: TRBD1
cdr3_aa: CASTTGQGGNSPLHF
cdr3_nt: TGTGCCAGTACCACAGGCCAAGGGGGCAATTCACCCCTCCACTTT

j_call: TRBJ2-2
clone_size: NA
v_call: TRBV7-2
d_call: TRBD2
cdr3_aa: CASSTGTRSTGELFF
cdr3_nt: TGTGCCAGCAGCACCGGGACTAGGAGCACCGGGGAGCTGTTTTTT

j_call: TRBJ2-1
clone_size: NA
v_call: TRBV11-2
d_call: TRBD2
cdr3_aa: CASSGTSGRTRNEQFF
cdr3_nt: TGTGCCAGCAGCGGGACTAGCGGGAGGACGAGGAATGAGCAGTTCTTC

j_call: TRBJ1-3
clone_size: NA
v_call: TRBV5-1
d_call: NA
cdr3_aa: CASSLGASGNTIYF
cdr3_nt: TGCGCCAGCAGCTTGGGGGCGTCTGGAAACACCATATATTTT

j_call: TRBJ2-5
clone_size: NA
v_call: TRBV5-1
d_call: TRBD2
cdr3_aa: CASRATSGGALTQYF
cdr3_nt: TGCGCCAGCAGGGCGACTAGCGGGGGGGCGCTGACCCAGTACTTC

j_call: TRBJ1-2
clone_size: NA
v_call: TRBV13
d_call: NA
cdr3_aa: CASSPWRGYGYTF
cdr3_nt: TGTGCCAGCAGCCCGTGGAGGGGTTATGGCTACACCTTC

j_call: TRBJ2-3
clone_size: NA
v_call: TRBV25-1
d_call: TRBD2
cdr3_aa: CASSASGSLDTQYF
cdr3_nt: TGTGCCAGCAGTGCTAGCGGGAGTTTAGATACGCAGTATTTT

j_call: TRBJ2-7
clone_size: NA
v_call: TRBV7-9
d_call: TRBD1
cdr3_aa: CASSLLPGTATYEQYF
cdr3_nt: TGTGCCAGCAGCTTACTTCCTGGGACAGCTACCTACGAGCAGTACTTC

j_call: TRBJ1-6
clone_size: NA
v_call: TRBV9
d_call: NA
cdr3_aa: CASKSGGQLNSPLHF
cdr3_nt: TGTGCCAGCAAGTCTGGGGGCCAACTTAATTCACCCCTCCACTTT